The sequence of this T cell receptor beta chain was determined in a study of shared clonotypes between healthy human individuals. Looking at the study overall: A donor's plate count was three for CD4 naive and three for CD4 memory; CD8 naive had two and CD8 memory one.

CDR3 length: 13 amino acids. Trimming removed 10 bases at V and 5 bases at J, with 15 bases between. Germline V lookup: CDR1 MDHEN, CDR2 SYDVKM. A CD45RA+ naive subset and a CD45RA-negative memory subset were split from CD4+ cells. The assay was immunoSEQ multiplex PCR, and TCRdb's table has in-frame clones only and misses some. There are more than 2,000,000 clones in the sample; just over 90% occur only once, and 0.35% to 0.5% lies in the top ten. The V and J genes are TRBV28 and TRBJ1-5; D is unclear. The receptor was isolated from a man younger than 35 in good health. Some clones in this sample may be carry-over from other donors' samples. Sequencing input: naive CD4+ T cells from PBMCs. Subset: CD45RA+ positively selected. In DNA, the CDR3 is TGTGCCACCTACCGCGGAGGGTATCAGCCCCAGCATTTT. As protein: CATYRGGYQPQHF.